This entry describes one T cell receptor (beta chain). Trimming took 4 bases from V and 9 from J; bases not matched to a gene: 6. CDR3 length: 13 residues. The source of the sample is a study of blood T cell repertoires in COVID-19. Overall study context: Collection of acute and convalescent COVID-19 samples took place in the United States, Italy and Spain. PBMCs, B-cell-depleted T cells, or T cells provided the cDNA or gDNA that made up the material.

In the authors' methods: By means of reference gene primer amplification, nucleated cell counts were estimated. TCRdb's copy holds only in-frame clones and misses some; the assay was immunoSEQ multiplex PCR. The DNA gave D and trimming, while V, J and clone size come from that table. This table has about 70,000 clones, 75% to 85% appearing once. The receptor was isolated from an older man who had recovered from COVID-19. The sample taken for sequencing was peripheral blood. The genes are TRBV12-3 or TRBV12-4 and TRBJ1-5, with 7 bases aligning to TRBD1. CDR3 sequence: CASSWGTEGPQHF. The DNA for the CDR3 is TGTGCCAGCAGTTGGGGGACAGAGGGGCCCCAGCATTTT.